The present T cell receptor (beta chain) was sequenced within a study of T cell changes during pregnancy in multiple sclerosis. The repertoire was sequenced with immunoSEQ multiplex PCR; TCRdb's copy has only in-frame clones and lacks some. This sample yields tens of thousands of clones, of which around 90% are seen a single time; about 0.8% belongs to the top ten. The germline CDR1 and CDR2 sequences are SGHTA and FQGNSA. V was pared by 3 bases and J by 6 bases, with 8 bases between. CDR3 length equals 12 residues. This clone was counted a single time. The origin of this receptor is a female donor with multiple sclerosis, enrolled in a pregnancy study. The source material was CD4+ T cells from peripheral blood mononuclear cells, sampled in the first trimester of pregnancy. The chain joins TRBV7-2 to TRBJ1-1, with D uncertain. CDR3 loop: CASSFTRAEAFF. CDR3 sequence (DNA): TGTGCCAGCAGCTTCACGCGGGCTGAAGCTTTCTTT.